This T cell receptor (beta chain) was identified in a study of tumor and adjacent non-tumor tissue in lung cancer. Study in general: There were 12 adenocarcinoma, 2 squamous cell carcinoma and 1 small cell lung cancer cases. Regarding the study as a whole: Patients with more diverse tumor TCRs had worse survival. Compared with tumor, normal lung showed significantly lower TCR diversity. Top 100 clones took a larger repertoire share in normal lung.

The V end lost 0 bases, the J end lost 7 bases, and 6 bases lay between the germline ends. Germline CDR1 is MNHNS and CDR2 is SASEGT. The CDR3 has 13 residues. TCRbeta libraries were built with three rounds of nested PCR, modified from ARM-PCR. TCRdb called the multiplex PCR reads again in MiXCR, with one record for every CDR3 protein. The data contain around 140,000 distinct CDR3 sequences, around 65% of them singletons. The template was RNA from unsorted bulk tissue. In regard to this clonotype: Its antigen is currently unknown.

V and J are TRBV6-1 and TRBJ2-2; D is unclear. The TCR originated in a man aged 60 to 75 with small cell lung cancer. Material: lung tumor tissue. The DNA of the CDR3 is TGTGCCAGCAGTGAAGCAGGGATCGGGGAGCTGTTTTTT. Encoded protein: CASSEAGIGELFF.